This TCR beta chain was captured by sequencing in a study of cytomegalovirus exposure and HLA in healthy donors. The CDR3 is 15 amino acids. Germline CDR1 reads MNHNS; CDR2 reads SASEGT. J was trimmed by 8 bases and V by 6 bases; bases with no gene match: 12. Assay used: immunoSEQ multiplex PCR; TCRdb lists only in-frame clones, some missing. The sample consists of a few hundred thousand clones, over 80% of them appearing once. This chain uses TRBV6-1 with TRBJ1-4; 7 nucleotides agree with TRBD1. Sequences were obtained from PBMCs. The clonotype originates from a woman under 30 in good health and CMV-seronegative. The CDR3 nucleotides read TGTGCCAGCAGGGGCACAGGGGACGTACGGGAAAAACTGTTTTTT. Translated, it gives CASRGTGDVREKLFF.